The source of this T cell receptor (beta chain) is a study of T cell responses to AZD1222 COVID-19 vaccine. Whole-study results and caveats: Donors were largely white British and mainly female; clonal diversity was possibly underestimated. In all cases, repertoires were sampled only after the peak T cell response.

Assay used: immunoSEQ multiplex PCR; TCRdb lists only in-frame clones, some missing. The data show about 150,000 clones, 92% seen once. Concerning this clone: Its antigen is still unknown.

V lost 2 bases and J 4 bases, leaving 7 bases between the germline ends. CDR3 size: 13 residues. The germline V gene has CDR1 LGHNT and CDR2 FRNRAP. Timing groups of about 4 and about 12 weeks for second doses were pooled. This sequence was found in an adult who received the AZD1222 COVID-19 vaccine. The V call is TRBV12-5, the J call TRBJ2-3; perhaps TRBD2 as D (6 bases). This specimen consisted of peripheral blood, obtained 28 days after the second AZD1222 dose. The CDR3 DNA reads as TGTGCTAGTGGTTTGTCGGGGGCAGATACGCAGTATTTT. Translating it yields CASGLSGADTQYF.